This TCR beta chain was identified in a study of human T cells and chemical hapten exposure. General observations from the study: The number of TCRs above 1 in 1000 frequency did not change after DPC sensitization. Clustering by CDR3 similarity yielded significantly more large clusters from expanded TCRs than controls.

MiXCR, run by TCRdb on the RACE reads, gives a single entry per CDR3 protein. The data contain about 71,000 distinct CDR3 sequences, approximately 12% of them singletons. This clonotype was detected ten times or more. What it binds is unknown. Time point meaning: patch test 3, about 24 weeks after DPC sensitization. The treatment is: therapeutic diphenylcyclopropenone sensitization with weekly scalp DPC. Patients had alopecia, were aged 18 to 70, and were not pregnant. This CDR3 has 14 residues. The V gene's germline CDR1 is SEHNR and CDR2 FQNEAQ (reference sequence). Trimming took off 4 bases at V and 4 bases at J, with 13 bases between the two ends.

This receptor was identified in a woman aged 45 to 65 with alopecia areata. Some clones in this sample may be carry-over from other donors' samples. V usage is TRBV7-9 and J usage is TRBJ1-2, with D possibly TRBD1 on 6 matching bases. Sequencing used whole blood, obtained in connection with sensitization to the hapten diphenylcyclopropenone (DPC). The CDR3: CASSSITGSYGYTF. As DNA, the CDR3 is TGTGCCAGCAGCTCCATTACAGGGAGCTATGGCTACACCTTC.